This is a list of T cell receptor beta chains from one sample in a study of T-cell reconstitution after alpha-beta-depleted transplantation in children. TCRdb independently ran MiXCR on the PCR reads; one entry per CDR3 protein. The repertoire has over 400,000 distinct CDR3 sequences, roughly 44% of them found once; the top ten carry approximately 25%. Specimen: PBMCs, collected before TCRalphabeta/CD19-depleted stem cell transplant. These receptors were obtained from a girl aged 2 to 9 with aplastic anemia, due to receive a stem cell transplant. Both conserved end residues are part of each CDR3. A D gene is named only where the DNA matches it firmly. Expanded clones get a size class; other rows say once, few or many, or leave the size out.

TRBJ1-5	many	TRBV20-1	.	CSARPGRGANQPQHF	TGCAGTGCTAGACCAGGACGGGGGGCCAATCAGCCCCAGCATTTT
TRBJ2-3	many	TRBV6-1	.	CAIKPRTSTDTQYF	TGTGCCATCAAACCCAGGACCTCCACAGATACGCAGTATTTT
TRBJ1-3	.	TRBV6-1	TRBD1	CASSRSGTGKGNTIYF	TGTGCCAGCAGTCGCTCCGGGACAGGGAAGGGAAACACCATATATTTT
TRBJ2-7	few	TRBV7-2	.	CASSLFRGAGEQYF	TGTGCCAGCAGCTTGTTCCGGGGGGCGGGGGAGCAGTACTTC
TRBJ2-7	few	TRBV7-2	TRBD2	CASSLEAGESYEQYF	TGTGCCAGCAGCTTAGAGGCGGGGGAATCCTACGAGCAGTACTTC
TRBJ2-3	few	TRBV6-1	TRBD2	CASSRSGLTDTQYF	TGTGCCAGCAGTCGTAGCGGGCTCACAGATACGCAGTATTTT
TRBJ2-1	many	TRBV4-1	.	CASSQGINEQFF	TGCGCCAGCAGCCAAGGGATCAATGAGCAGTTCTTC
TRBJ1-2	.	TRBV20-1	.	CSARDPGSYGYTF	TGCAGTGCTAGAGATCCCGGCAGCTATGGCTACACCTTC
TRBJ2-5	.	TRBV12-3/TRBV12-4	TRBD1	CASSFSTGIETQYF	TGTGCCAGCAGTTTCTCGACAGGGATAGAGACCCAGTACTTC
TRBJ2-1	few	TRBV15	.	CATSRDPMRANEQFF	TGTGCCACCAGCAGAGATCCGATGAGGGCCAATGAGCAGTTCTTC
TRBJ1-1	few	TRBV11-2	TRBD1	CASSLSLRGRGTEAFF	TGTGCCAGCAGCCTGTCCCTCAGGGGGCGAGGCACTGAAGCTTTCTTT
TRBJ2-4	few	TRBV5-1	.	CASSPQTPFKLAKNIQYF	TGCGCCAGCAGCCCCCAGACCCCGTTCAAGTTAGCCAAAAACATTCAGTACTTC
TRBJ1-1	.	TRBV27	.	CASSFWPVGEGTEAFF	TGTGCCAGCAGTTTTTGGCCAGTGGGGGAGGGGACTGAAGCTTTCTTT
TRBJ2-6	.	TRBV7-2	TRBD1	CASSRTLRGRGANVLTF	TGTGCCAGCAGCCGCACTCTCAGGGGGCGTGGGGCCAACGTCCTGACTTTC
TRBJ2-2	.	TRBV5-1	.	CASGPLQGHTGELFF	TGCGCCAGTGGGCCGCTTCAGGGACACACCGGGGAGCTGTTTTTT
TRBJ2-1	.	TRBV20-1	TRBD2	CSASTSGDYNEQFF	TGCAGTGCCTCGACTAGCGGGGACTACAATGAGCAGTTCTTC
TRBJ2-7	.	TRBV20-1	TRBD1	CSASPPRGPRYEQYF	TGCAGTGCTAGCCCCCCGAGGGGGCCCCGATACGAGCAGTACTTC
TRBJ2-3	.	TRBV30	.	CAWSVDYNTDTQYF	TGTGCCTGGAGTGTAGACTATAACACAGATACGCAGTATTTT
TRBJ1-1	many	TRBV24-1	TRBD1	CATSYRDRACDTEAFF	TGTGCCACCAGTTACCGAGACAGGGCCTGTGACACTGAAGCTTTCTTT
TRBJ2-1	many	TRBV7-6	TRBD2	CASSLAILAGYNEQFF	TGTGCCAGCAGCTTAGCGATCCTAGCGGGGTACAATGAGCAGTTCTTC
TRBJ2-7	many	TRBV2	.	CASCRDSLGEQYF	TGTGCCAGCTGCCGGGACTCCTTGGGGGAGCAGTACTTC
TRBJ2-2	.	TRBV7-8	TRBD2	CASIHRWLAGGQNGELFF	TGTGCCAGCATCCATAGATGGCTAGCGGGAGGGCAAAACGGGGAGCTGTTTTTT
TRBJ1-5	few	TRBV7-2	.	CASSSRPGDFQPQHF	TGTGCCAGCAGCTCCCGGCCGGGAGATTTTCAGCCCCAGCATTTT
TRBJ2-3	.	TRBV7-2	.	CASSLEPGTDTQYF	TGTGCCAGCAGCTTAGAACCCGGCACAGATACGCAGTATTTT
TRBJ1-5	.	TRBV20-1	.	CSARATGIGNQPQHF	TGCAGTGCTAGAGCGACCGGGATCGGCAATCAGCCCCAGCATTTT
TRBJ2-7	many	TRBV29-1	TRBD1	CSVEDRGRGNTYEQYF	TGCAGCGTTGAAGATCGGGGCAGGGGGAATACCTACGAGCAGTACTTC
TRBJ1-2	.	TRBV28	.	CASTGRGSGYTF	TGTGCCAGCACCGGGCGGGGGTCAGGCTACACCTTC
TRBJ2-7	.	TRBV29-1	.	CSVLRDPQEQYF	TGCAGCGTGCTCCGGGACCCCCAAGAGCAGTACTTC
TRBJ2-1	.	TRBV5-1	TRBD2	CASNLRGSGRIDEQFF	TGCGCCAGCAATCTCCGGGGTAGCGGGAGGATAGATGAGCAGTTCTTC
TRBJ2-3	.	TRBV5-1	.	CASSLVQVTDTQYF	TGCGCCAGCAGCTTGGTTCAGGTCACAGATACGCAGTATTTT
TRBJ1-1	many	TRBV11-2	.	CASSSKHGNTEAFF	TGTGCCAGCAGCTCCAAACACGGGAACACTGAAGCTTTCTTT
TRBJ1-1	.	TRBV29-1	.	CSVVPRGGTEAFF	TGCAGCGTTGTCCCCCGGGGGGGCACTGAAGCTTTCTTT
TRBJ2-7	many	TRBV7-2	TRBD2	CASSSTSGSSYEQYF	TGTGCCAGCAGCTCGACTAGCGGGAGCTCCTACGAGCAGTACTTC
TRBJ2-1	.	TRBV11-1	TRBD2	CASSPGDLGLAGEGFYNEQFF	TGTGCCAGCAGCCCTGGCGACTTGGGACTAGCGGGAGAAGGCTTCTACAATGAGCAGTTCTTC
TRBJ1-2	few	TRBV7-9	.	CASSLVGLDGYTF	TGTGCCAGCAGCTTAGTAGGATTGGACGGCTACACCTTC
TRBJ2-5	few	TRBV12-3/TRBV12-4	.	CASSPITGRETQYF	TGTGCCAGCAGCCCCATAACAGGGCGGGAGACCCAGTACTTC
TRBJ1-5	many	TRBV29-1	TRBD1	CSVSGQGAPGGNQPQHF	TGCAGTGTCTCCGGACAGGGGGCGCCGGGGGGCAATCAGCCCCAGCATTTT
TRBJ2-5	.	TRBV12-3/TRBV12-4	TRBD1	CASSYGQGAYQETQYF	TGTGCCAGCAGCTACGGACAGGGGGCGTACCAAGAGACCCAGTACTTC
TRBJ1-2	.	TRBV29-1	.	CSGRTAYGYTF	TGCAGCGGTCGGACAGCCTATGGCTACACCTTC
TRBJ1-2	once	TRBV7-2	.	CASSLDGRQYGYTF	TGTGCCAGCAGCTTAGATGGGCGACAGTATGGCTACACCTTC
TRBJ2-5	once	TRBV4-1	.	CASSQAYPGETQYF	TGCGCCAGCAGCCAAGCCTATCCGGGAGAGACCCAGTACTTC
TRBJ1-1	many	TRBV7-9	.	CASSRRLDTEAFF	TGTGCCAGCAGCCGAAGACTAGACACTGAAGCTTTCTTT
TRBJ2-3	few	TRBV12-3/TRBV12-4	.	CASSLSGKTQYF	TGTGCCAGCAGTTTGAGTGGGAAGACGCAGTATTTT
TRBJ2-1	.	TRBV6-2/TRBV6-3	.	CASSYSIEKGGAGNEQFF	TGTGCCAGCAGTTACTCGATCGAAAAGGGGGGAGCAGGTAATGAGCAGTTCTTC
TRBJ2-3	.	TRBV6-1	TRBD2	CASRERRRQLLAGGPTDTQYF	TGTGCCAGCAGGGAACGCCGGCGACAGCTTCTAGCGGGGGGGCCAACAGATACGCAGTATTTT
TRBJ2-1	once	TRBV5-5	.	CAISWDSYNEQFF	TGTGCCATCAGCTGGGACTCCTACAATGAGCAGTTCTTC
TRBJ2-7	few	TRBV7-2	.	CASSSSTISSYEQYF	TGTGCCAGCAGCTCGTCTACCATTAGCTCCTACGAGCAGTACTTC
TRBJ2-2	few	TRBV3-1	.	CASSLSGRIGNTGELFF	TGTGCCAGCAGCCTGTCGGGGCGCATCGGTAACACCGGGGAGCTGTTTTTT
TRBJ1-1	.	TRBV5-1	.	CASSSRGQQAFF	TGCGCCAGCAGCTCCCGAGGGCAGCAAGCTTTCTTT
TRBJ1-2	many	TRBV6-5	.	CASSYSAFSEYGYTF	TGTGCCAGCAGTTACTCGGCGTTTTCGGAGTATGGCTACACCTTC
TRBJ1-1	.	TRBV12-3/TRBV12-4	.	CASTPLKNTEAFF	TGTGCCAGCACCCCACTGAAGAACACTGAAGCTTTCTTT
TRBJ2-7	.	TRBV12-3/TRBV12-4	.	CASSLDQNEQYF	TGTGCCAGCAGTTTAGATCAGAACGAGCAGTACTTC
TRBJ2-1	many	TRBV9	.	CASGEDSNNEQFF	TGTGCCAGCGGCGAGGACTCAAACAATGAGCAGTTCTTC
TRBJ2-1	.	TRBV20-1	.	CSARHRAGGSYNEQFF	TGCAGTGCTAGACATCGGGCCGGGGGCTCCTACAATGAGCAGTTCTTC
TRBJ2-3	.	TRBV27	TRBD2	CASTLGGRAPDTQYF	TGTGCCAGCACCCTAGGCGGGAGGGCCCCAGATACGCAGTATTTT
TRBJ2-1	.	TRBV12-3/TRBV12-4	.	CASSLVAREEDNEQFF	TGTGCCAGCAGTTTAGTCGCCAGGGAAGAGGACAATGAGCAGTTCTTC
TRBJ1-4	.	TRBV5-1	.	CASSERRMEEKLFF	TGCGCCAGCAGCGAACGAAGAATGGAGGAAAAACTGTTTTTT